This TCR beta chain was documented in a study of blood T cell repertoires in COVID-19. The method was immunoSEQ multiplex PCR; TCRdb's version includes in-frame clones alone and lacks a portion of them. Of approximately 210,000 clones listed, roughly 88% are singletons. Looked up from germline, CDR1 is KGHDR and CDR2 is SFDVKD. V lost 9 bases to trimming and J lost 6 bases; unmatched junction nucleotides: 5. The CDR3 is 13 residues long. The genes are TRBV24-1 and TRBJ2-1, with 9 positions matching TRBD1. The receptor was isolated from a man aged 30 to 45 who had recovered from COVID-19. The source material was peripheral blood. CDR3 DNA: TGTGCCACCGGGACAGGGAGATTCAATGAGCAGTTCTTC. Protein sequence: CATGTGRFNEQFF.